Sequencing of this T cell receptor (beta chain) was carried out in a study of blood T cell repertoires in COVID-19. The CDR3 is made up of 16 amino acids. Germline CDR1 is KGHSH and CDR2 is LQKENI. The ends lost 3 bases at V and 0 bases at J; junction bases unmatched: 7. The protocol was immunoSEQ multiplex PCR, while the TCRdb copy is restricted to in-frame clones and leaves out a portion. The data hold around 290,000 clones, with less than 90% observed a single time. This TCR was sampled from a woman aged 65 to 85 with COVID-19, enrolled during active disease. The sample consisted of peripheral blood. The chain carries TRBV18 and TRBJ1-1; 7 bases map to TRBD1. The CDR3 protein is CASSPTGYQVNTEAFF. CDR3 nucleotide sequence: TGTGCCAGCTCACCGACAGGGTATCAGGTGAACACTGAAGCTTTCTTT.